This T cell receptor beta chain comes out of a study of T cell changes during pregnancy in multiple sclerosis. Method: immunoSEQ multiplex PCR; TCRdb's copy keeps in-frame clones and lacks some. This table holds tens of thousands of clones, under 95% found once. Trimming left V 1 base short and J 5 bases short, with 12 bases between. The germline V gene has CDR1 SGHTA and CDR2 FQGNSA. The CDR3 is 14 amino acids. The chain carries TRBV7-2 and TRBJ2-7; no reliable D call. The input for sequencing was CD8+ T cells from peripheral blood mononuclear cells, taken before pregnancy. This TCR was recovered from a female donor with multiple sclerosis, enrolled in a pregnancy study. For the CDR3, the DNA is TGTGCCAGCAGCTTAGTGCCCCGCTCGGACGAGCAGTACTTC. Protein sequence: CASSLVPRSDEQYF.